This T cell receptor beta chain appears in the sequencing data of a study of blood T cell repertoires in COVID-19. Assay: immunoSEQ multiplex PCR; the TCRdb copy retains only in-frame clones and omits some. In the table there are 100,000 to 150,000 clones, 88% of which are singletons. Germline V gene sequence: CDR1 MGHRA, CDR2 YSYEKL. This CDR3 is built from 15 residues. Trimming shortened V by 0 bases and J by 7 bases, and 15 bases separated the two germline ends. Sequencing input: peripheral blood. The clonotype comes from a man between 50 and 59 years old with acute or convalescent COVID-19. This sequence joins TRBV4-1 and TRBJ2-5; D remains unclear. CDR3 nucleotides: TGCGCCAGCAGCCAAGATCGGCAGGCTCCAGTGACCCAGTACTTC. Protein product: CASSQDRQAPVTQYF.